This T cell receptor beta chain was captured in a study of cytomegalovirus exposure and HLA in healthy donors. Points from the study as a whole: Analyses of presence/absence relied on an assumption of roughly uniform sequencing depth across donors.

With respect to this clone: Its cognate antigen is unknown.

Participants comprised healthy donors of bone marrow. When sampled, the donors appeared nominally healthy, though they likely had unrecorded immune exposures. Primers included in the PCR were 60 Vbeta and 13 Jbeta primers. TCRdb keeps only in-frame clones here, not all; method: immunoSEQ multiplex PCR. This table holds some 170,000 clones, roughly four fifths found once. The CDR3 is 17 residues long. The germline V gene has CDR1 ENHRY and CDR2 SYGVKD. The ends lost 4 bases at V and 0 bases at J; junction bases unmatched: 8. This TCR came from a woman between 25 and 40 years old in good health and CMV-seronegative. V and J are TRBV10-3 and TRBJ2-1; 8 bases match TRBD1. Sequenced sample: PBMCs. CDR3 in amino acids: CAISARTGSVSYNEQFF. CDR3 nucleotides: TGTGCCATCAGTGCCCGGACAGGGTCCGTCTCCTACAATGAGCAGTTCTTC.